This entry is about one T cell receptor beta chain. What it binds is unknown. Trimming pared 3 bases from V and 5 bases from J, leaving 14 bases between. CDR1 MGHRA and CDR2 YSYEKL come from the germline V gene. The CDR3 contains 15 residues. cDNA libraries of TCR beta carried unique molecular identifiers. The authors obtained 500,000 or so cDNA molecules from roughly 1.1 to 9.2 million T cells. A single record per CDR3 protein comes from TCRdb applying MiXCR to the PCR reads. The table has roughly 670,000 distinct CDR3 sequences, more than 50% seen once; the top ten hold approximately 10%. The data belong to a study of post-analysis software for immune sequencing data. Study overall: The courses of disease that were included comprised relapsing-remitting, secondary progressive and progressive-relapsing multiple sclerosis. General observations from the study: Comparison of patients with controls showed five TRBV segments more frequent in patients, TRBV5-6, TRBV5-1 and TRBV20-1 among them. Normalized Chao1 diversity was significantly reduced in patients versus controls.

The J gene is TRBJ2-1, the V gene TRBV4-1; D is possibly TRBD2 (6 bases). The receptor comes from a girl aged 2-10 years with multiple sclerosis. Sample: blood. The CDR3 DNA sequence: TGCGCCAGCAGCCAGGGGGTAGCGGTAGACAATGAGCAGTTCTTC. Its translation: CASSQGVAVDNEQFF.